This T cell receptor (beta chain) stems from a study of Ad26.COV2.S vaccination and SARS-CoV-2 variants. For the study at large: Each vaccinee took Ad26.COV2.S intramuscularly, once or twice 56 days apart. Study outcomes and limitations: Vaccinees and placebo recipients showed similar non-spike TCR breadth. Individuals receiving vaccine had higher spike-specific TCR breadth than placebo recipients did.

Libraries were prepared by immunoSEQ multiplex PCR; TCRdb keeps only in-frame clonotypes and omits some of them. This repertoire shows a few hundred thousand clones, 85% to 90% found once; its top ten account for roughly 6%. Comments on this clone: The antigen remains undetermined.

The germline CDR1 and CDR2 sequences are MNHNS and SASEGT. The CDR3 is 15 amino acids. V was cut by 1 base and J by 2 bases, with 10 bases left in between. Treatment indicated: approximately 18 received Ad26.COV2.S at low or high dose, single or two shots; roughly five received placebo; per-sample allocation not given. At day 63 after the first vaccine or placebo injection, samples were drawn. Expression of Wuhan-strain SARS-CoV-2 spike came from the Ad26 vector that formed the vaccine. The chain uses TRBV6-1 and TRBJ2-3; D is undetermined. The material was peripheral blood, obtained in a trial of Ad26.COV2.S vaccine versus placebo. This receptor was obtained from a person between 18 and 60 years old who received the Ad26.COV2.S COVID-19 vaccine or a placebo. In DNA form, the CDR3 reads TGTGCCAGCAGTGAAGTCGGCAGCGCCACAGATACGCAGTATTTT. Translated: CASSEVGSATDTQYF.